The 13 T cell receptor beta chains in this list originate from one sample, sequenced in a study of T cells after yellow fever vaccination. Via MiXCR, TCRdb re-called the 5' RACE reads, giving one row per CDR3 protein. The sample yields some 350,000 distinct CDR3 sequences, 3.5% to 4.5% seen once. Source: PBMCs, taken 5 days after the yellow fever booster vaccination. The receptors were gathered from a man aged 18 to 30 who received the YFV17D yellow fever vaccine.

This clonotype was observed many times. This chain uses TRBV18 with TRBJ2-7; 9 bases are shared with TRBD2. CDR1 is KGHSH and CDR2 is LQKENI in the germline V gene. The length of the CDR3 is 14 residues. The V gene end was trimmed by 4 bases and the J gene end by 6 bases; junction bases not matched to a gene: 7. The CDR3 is CASSLASGDSEQYV. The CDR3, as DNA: TGTGCCAGCTCACTGGCTAGCGGGGACAGCGAGCAGTACGTC.

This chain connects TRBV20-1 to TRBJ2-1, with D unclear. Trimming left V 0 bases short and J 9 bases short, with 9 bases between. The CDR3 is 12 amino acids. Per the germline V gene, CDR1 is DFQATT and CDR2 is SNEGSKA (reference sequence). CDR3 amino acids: CSARDNGLEQFF. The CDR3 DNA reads TGCAGTGCTAGAGATAATGGCCTTGAGCAGTTCTTC.

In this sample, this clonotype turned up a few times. The CDR3 sequence: CASSLAHLAGNTGELFF. For the CDR3, the DNA is TGTGCCAGCAGTTTAGCCCACCTCGCGGGGAACACCGGGGAGCTGTTTTTT. This chain connects TRBV27 to TRBJ2-2; possibly TRBD2 for D (5 bases). V was pared by 2 bases and J by 1 base, with 14 bases between. CDR3 length: 17 amino acids. Germline loops: CDR1 MNHEY, CDR2 SMNVEV (reference sequence).

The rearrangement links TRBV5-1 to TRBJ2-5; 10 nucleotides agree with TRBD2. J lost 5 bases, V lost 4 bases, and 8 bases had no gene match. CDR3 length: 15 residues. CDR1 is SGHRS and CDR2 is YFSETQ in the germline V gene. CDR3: CASSLTGTSEETQYF. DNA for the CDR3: TGCGCCAGCAGCCTTACCGGGACTAGCGAGGAGACCCAGTACTTC. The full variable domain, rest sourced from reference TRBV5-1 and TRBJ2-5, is KAGVTQTPRYLIKTRGQQVTLSCSPISGHRSVSWYQQTPGQGLQFLFEYFSETQRNKGNFPGRFSGRQFSNSRSEMNVSTLELGDSALYLCASSLTGTSEETQYFGPGTRLLVL.

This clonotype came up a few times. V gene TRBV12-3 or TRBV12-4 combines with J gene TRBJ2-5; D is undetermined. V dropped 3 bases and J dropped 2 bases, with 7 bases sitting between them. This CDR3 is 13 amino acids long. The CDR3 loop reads CASSFAPQETQYF. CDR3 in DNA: TGTGCCAGCAGTTTCGCTCCGCAAGAGACCCAGTACTTC.

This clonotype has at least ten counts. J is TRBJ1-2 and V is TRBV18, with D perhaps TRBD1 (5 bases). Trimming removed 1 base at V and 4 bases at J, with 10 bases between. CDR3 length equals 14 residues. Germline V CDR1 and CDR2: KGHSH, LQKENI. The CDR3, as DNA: TGTGCCAGCTCACCACAGGGGACTGGCTATGGCTACACCTTC. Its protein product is CASSPQGTGYGYTF.

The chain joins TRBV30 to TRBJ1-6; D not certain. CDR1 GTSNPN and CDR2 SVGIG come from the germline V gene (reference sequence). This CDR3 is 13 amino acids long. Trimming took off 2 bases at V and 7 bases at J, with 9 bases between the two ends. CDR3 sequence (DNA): TGTGCCTGGAGTCAGTCAAAGAATTCACCCCTCCACTTT. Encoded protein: CAWSQSKNSPLHF.

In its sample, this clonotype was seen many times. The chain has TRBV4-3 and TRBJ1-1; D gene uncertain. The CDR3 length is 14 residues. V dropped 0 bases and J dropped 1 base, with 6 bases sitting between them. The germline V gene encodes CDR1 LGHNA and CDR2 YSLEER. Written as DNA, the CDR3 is TGCGCCAGCAGCCAAGATCCCTGGAACACTGAAGCTTTCTTT. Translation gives CASSQDPWNTEAFF.

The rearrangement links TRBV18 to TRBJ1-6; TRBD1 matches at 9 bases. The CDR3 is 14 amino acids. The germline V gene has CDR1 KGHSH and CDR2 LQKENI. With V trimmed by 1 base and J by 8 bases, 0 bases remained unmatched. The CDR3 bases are TGTGCCAGCTCACCACGGGACAGGGATTCACCCCTCCACTTT. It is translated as CASSPRDRDSPLHF.

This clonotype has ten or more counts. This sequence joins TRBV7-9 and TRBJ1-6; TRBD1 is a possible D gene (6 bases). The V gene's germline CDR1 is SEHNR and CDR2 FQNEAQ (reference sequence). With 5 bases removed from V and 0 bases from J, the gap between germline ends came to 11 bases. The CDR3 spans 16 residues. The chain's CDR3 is CASSQGGGSYNSPLHF. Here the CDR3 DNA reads TGTGCCAGCAGCCAAGGGGGGGGCTCCTATAATTCACCCCTCCACTTT.

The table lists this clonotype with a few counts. CDR3 nucleotide sequence: TGTGCCAGCTCACCGAATGCGGGAATTGGCGAGCAGTACGTC. Amino acid sequence: CASSPNAGIGEQYV. V gene TRBV18 combines with J gene TRBJ2-7; D perhaps matches TRBD2 (6 bases). V was cut by 3 bases and J by 6 bases, with 15 bases left in between. Germline CDR1 KGHSH, CDR2 LQKENI. CDR3 size: 14 residues.

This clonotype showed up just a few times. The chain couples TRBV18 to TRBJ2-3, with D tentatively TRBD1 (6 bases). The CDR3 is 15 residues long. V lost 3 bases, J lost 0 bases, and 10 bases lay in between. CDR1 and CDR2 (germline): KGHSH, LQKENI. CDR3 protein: CASSPDRHSTDTQYF. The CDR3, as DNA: TGTGCCAGCTCACCGGACAGACATAGCACAGATACGCAGTATTTT.

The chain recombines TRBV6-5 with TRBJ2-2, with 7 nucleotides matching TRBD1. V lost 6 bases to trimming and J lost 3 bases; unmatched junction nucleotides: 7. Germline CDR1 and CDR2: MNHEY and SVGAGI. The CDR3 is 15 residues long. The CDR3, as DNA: TGTGCCAGCAGCTTGACAGGGATGGACACCGGGGAGCTGTTTTTT. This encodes CASSLTGMDTGELFF.